This T cell receptor (beta chain) was profiled in a study of glioma-infiltrating T cells. The study's findings and limits: CDR3 overlap between tissue and blood was very small. Shared blood CDR3 signature motifs marked patients with low tissue-blood divergence.

The iRepertoire nested amplicon-rescue multiplex PCR amplified TCR alpha and beta CDR3s from RNA. One-step reverse transcription and amplification started from approximately 100-400 ng of tissue mRNA or PBMC total RNA. One entry per CDR3 protein, called by TCRdb with MiXCR from the multiplex PCR reads. The table lists around 350,000 distinct CDR3 sequences, roughly two fifths of them singletons, with 9.5% to 15% in the top ten. As for this clonotype: Its specificity is unknown.

This clonotype was sampled from a human donor with low-grade glioma or glioblastoma, undergoing nonglioma brain surgery, or in good health (not recorded which). The sequenced sample consisted of glioma tissue, nonneoplastic brain tissue, or PBMCs (not recorded which).

The CDR3 is CASAYSPASNEQFF. The CDR3 DNA follows: TGCGCCAGCGCCTACTCCCCGGCCTCCAATGAGCAGTTCTTC. This chain links TRBV4-3 with TRBJ2-1; D is uncertain. This CDR3 contains 14 residues. V gave up 8 bases and J gave up 6 bases, with 17 bases separating them. CDR1 and CDR2 (germline): LGHNA, YSLEER.